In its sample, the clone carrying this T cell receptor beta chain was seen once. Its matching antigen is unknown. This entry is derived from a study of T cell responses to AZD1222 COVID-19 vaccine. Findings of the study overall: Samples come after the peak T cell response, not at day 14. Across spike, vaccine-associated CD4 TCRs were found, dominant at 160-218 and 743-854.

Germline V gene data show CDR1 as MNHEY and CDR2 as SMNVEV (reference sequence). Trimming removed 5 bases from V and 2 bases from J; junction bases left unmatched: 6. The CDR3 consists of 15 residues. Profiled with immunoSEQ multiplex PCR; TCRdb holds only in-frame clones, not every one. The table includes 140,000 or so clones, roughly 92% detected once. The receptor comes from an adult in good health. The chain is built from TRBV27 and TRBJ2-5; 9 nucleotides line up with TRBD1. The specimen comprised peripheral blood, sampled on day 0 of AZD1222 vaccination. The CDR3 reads CASSPGTGIQETQYF. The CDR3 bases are TGTGCCAGCAGTCCAGGGACAGGGATTCAAGAGACCCAGTACTTC.